Shown below are 5 T cell receptor beta chains from a single sample sequenced in a study of blood T cell repertoires in COVID-19. Some clones are missing from TCRdb's copy, which holds only in-frame ones; the method was immunoSEQ multiplex PCR. The repertoire includes 71,000 or so clones, 82% of them detected once, and around 10% sits in the top ten. Sequencing was carried out using peripheral blood. The receptors shown here come from a man aged 50 to 60 with acute or convalescent COVID-19.

This clone was observed once. This sequence joins TRBV5-1 and TRBJ1-1; TRBD1 matches at 9 bases. The germline gives CDR1 SGHRS, CDR2 YFSETQ. The junction had 14 bases not matched to a gene; V was cut back by 4 bases and J by 4 bases. This CDR3 comprises 17 residues. CDR3 loop: CASSRARDRVAATEAFF. In DNA form, the CDR3 reads TGCGCCAGCAGCCGTGCCCGGGACAGGGTGGCGGCCACTGAAGCTTTCTTT.

The gene calls are TRBV29-1 and TRBJ2-7, with 9 bases that match TRBD1. Germline lookup yields CDR1 SQVTM and CDR2 ANQGSEA. The CDR3 totals 14 residues. V lost 7 bases, J lost 0 bases, and 7 bases stayed unmatched. CDR3 loop: CSARTGDSSYEQYF. The CDR3 nucleotides read TGCAGCGCCAGGACAGGGGATAGCTCCTACGAGCAGTACTTC.

The gene calls are TRBV3-1 (or the pseudogene TRBV3-2) and TRBJ1-4, with 7 bases aligning to TRBD1. Per the germline V gene, CDR1 is LGHDT and CDR2 is YNNKEL (reference sequence). This CDR3 spans 16 amino acids. Trimming took 0 bases from V and 10 from J; bases not matched to a gene: 11. CDR3 residues: CASSQEGGRGFGKLFF. As DNA, the CDR3 is TGTGCCAGCAGCCAAGAGGGTGGCAGGGGGTTCGGAAAACTGTTTTTT.

This clone was recorded once. The chain combines TRBV30 with TRBJ1-5, with D unresolved. In germline, CDR1 is GTSNPN, CDR2 SVGIG (reference sequence). The CDR3 runs 13 residues. Trimming removed 7 bases from V and 0 bases from J, with 10 bases in between. The CDR3 loop reads CAFSAASNQPQHF. Written as DNA, the CDR3 is TGTGCCTTTTCTGCGGCTAGCAATCAGCCCCAGCATTTT. Together with reference TRBV30 and TRBJ1-5, the CDR3 gives the full variable domain: SQTIHQWPATLVQPVGSPLSLECTVEGTSNPNLYWYRQAAGRGLQLLFYSVGIGQISSEVPQNLSASRPQDRQFILSSKKLLLSDSGFYLCAFSAASNQPQHFGDGTRLSIL.

The chain has TRBV6-2 or TRBV6-3 and TRBJ1-3; D unclear. Trimming shortened V by 5 bases and J by 4 bases, and 15 bases separated the two germline ends. This CDR3 has 15 amino acids. Germline V gene data show CDR1 as MNHEY and CDR2 as SVGEGT. In DNA, the CDR3 is TGTGCCAGCAGTCCGCAGAGGGTCGGCGGAAACACCATATATTTT. Its protein product is CASSPQRVGGNTIYF.